The next 5 T cell receptor beta chains were all read from a single sample in a study of shared clonotypes between healthy human individuals. Clones were read by immunoSEQ multiplex PCR, and TCRdb kept only the in-frame ones, dropping some. The table shows around 2.3 million clones, with about 94% occurring only once. Sequenced material: naive CD4+ T cells sorted from blood. As to subset: CD45RA+ positively selected. The receptors here all came from a man between 18 and 29 years old in good health.

The chain uses TRBV18 and TRBJ2-1, with TRBD1 matching over 8 bases. J gave up 8 bases and V 4 bases, and 16 bases lay outside the gene matches. Germline values: CDR1 KGHSH, CDR2 LQKENI. There are 17 residues in the CDR3. The CDR3 bases are TGTGCCAGCTCACATTCGGACAGGGTTCGTAGTACATATGAGCAGTTCTTC. It codes for CASSHSDRVRSTYEQFF.

The chain is built from TRBV6-5 and TRBJ1-2; no clear D gene. Germline CDR1 and CDR2: MNHEY and SVGAGI. V was trimmed by 5 bases and J by 13 bases, leaving 14 bases between them. CDR3 length: 11 amino acids. DNA of the CDR3: TGTGCCAGCAGTGCCTCGCGAGAGACCACCTTC. The encoded protein is CASSASRETTF.

The V call is TRBV4-1, the J call TRBJ2-1; possible D gene TRBD2, 6 bases. The V end was cut by 2 bases, the J end by 2 bases, with 7 bases between. Germline V gene lookup returns CDR1 MGHRA and CDR2 YSYEKL. The CDR3 length is 14 residues. The DNA of the CDR3 is TGCGCCAGCAGCCAACAGCGGGCCTACAATGAGCAGTTCTTC. Translated: CASSQQRAYNEQFF.

The V and J genes are TRBV4-1 and TRBJ1-2; 8 positions match TRBD1. Trimming at V came to 6 bases and at J to 3 bases, leaving 9 bases not matched to a gene. The CDR3 has 15 residues. Looked up from germline, CDR1 is MGHRA and CDR2 is YSYEKL. CDR3 nucleotides: TGCGCCAGCAGACGAAATCTACAGGGGGACTATGGCTACACCTTC. Amino acid sequence: CASRRNLQGDYGYTF.

V gene TRBV5-4 combines with J gene TRBJ2-1; 9 bases are a match to TRBD2. CDR1 is SGHNT and CDR2 is YYREEE in the germline V gene (reference sequence). V was clipped by 5 bases and J by 9 bases; unmatched bases: 12. The CDR3 spans 15 residues. This chain's CDR3 is CASSSGTSPLGEQFF. CDR3 bases: TGTGCCAGCAGTTCCGGGACTAGCCCTTTGGGTGAGCAGTTCTTC.